This TCR beta chain is from a study of cytotoxic CD8 clonotypes in ibrutinib-treated CLL. On the study more broadly: Researchers reported approximately twelve relapsed/refractory and roughly 14 treatment-naive patients, 17 of them IGHV unmutated.

Method: immunoSEQ multiplex PCR; TCRdb's copy keeps in-frame clones and lacks some. The sample shows some 150,000 clones, around 82% of them seen only once. V was cut by 4 bases and J by 7 bases, with 14 bases left in between. In germline, CDR1 is SGDLS, CDR2 YYNGEE. The CDR3 has 14 amino acids. Specimen: PBMCs, collected after 36 months of ibrutinib treatment. This chain uses TRBV9 with TRBJ1-4, with D maybe TRBD1 (6 bases). The sequence was obtained from a human donor with chronic lymphocytic leukemia. The CDR3 nucleotides are TGTGCCAGCAGCCAAGGGGGATCGTTTGAAAAACTGTTTTTT. The encoded protein is CASSQGGSFEKLFF. The entire variable domain, with the rest obtained from reference TRBV9 and TRBJ1-4, is as follows: DSGVTQTPKHLITATGQRVTLRCSPRSGDLSVYWYQQSLDQGLQFLIQYYNGEERAKGNILERFSAQQFPDLHSELNLSSLELGDSALYFCASSQGGSFEKLFFGSGTQLSVL.